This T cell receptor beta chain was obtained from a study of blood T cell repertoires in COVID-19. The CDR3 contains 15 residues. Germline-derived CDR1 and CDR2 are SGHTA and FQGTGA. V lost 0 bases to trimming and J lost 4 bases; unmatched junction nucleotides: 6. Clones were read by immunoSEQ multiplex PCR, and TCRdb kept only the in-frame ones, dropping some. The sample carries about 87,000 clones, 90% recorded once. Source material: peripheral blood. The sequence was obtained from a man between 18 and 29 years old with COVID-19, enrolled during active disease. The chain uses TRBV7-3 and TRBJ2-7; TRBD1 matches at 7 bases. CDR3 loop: CASSLTGDSLYEQYF. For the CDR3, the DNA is TGTGCCAGCAGCTTAACAGGGGACAGTCTATACGAGCAGTACTTC.